The following is a T cell receptor beta chain sequence with its context. This clone showed up just a few times. What antigen it recognizes has not been identified. No quality values exist for individual bases; no much larger clone is one base distant. The germline V gene encodes CDR1 SEHNR and CDR2 FQNEAQ (reference sequence). V is cut by 8 bases and J by 0 bases, and the space between the germline ends is 11 bases. The CDR3 holds 14 amino acids from the cysteine to the phenylalanine. Left in the record is the CDR3 DNA by itself, 42 bases read in frame from the first base. From each donor, a single peripheral blood sample of approximately 120 mL on average was drawn into heparinised tubes. Using a panel that included CD45RO, CCR7, CD25, CD127, CD95 and CD27, naive, central memory, regulatory and stem cell-like memory CD4+ T cells were sorted on a BD FACSAria II. Purity was above 98% for every sorted population. PBMCs were separated immediately by Lymphoprep density gradient centrifugation and were stained directly, without being cultured. So that batch effects would be minimized, each experiment stained and sorted samples in pairs, pairing one healthy donor with one patient.

This entry is derived from a study of beta chain features in type 1 diabetes (dated by TCRdb to the late 2010s). Regarding the complete study: Mean age, gender distribution, total cell number and subset yield did not differ between patients and healthy donors. A total of 107,917,701 sorted cells were examined across all samples, and the number of cells per subset was strongly correlated with RNA yield. Regulatory and stem cell-like memory subsets were isolated from only 8 patients and about 8 healthy donors, whereas naive and central memory subsets came from all 30 or so donors. The study compared TCRB repertoires of sorted circulating CD4+ T cell subsets between recently diagnosed type 1 diabetes patients and matched healthy donors. Results the study describes overall, beyond this receptor: Patients with type 1 diabetes made fewer insertions and deleted more nucleotides at VDJ recombination sites, implying thymic rearrangement abnormalities. PCR might favor shorter templates, but patient and control samples were amplified and corrected together, so any skew would affect both groups equally. Because small numbers of individuals were included in the HLA sub-analyses, any influence of HLA type on TCRB rearrangement was left unresolved. Naive, central memory and regulatory TCRB repertoires appeared to be more alike among patients than among healthy donors. Type 1 diabetes patients showed a moderate but significant shortening of TCRB CDR3 length in all four CD4+ subsets. Because cDNA was sequenced instead of genomic DNA, highly expressing activated cells could be over-represented, though the groups showed no difference in activation or CD3 levels.

All of the isolated RNA was reverse transcribed with the High Capacity cDNA Reverse Transcription Kit, so expressed TCRB transcripts were sequenced. Deep immunoSEQ sequencing was performed on naive, central memory and regulatory T cell samples, with an average of around 3.4 million total reads per sample. After sorted cells were lysed in RLT buffer, RNA was extracted with DNase-treated RNeasy Micro or Mini kits, with the choice depending on cell number. Each cell subset was processed separately to prevent cross-contamination, with patient and healthy donor samples processed together. TCRB sequences were amplified from cDNA with the immunoSEQ multiplex PCR, producing 87-bp fragments spanning the CDR3 region. Sequencing of the amplicons was performed on the Illumina HiSeq platform. In the authors' own workflow: PCR bias was computationally corrected using synthetic template baselines, reads within Hamming distance 2 were collapsed, and singletons that could not be merged were discarded. Reads were aligned to IMGT to assign V, D and J genes, CDR3 length, and insertions or deletions at six rearrangement sites. Within each subset, clonotype counts were normalized to sorted cell number, and only after that were true diversity and Gini coefficients computed with the tcR R package. Repertoire sharing was quantified using the overlap coefficient calculated on TCRB nucleotide sequences. Out-of-frame TCRB sequences from naive cells were analyzed to stand in for the pre-selection repertoire. What TCRdb holds here is the immuneACCESS table cut down to in-frame rearrangements. Part of the clones is not present; checked against another copy, under half of the missing clones reflect an unresolved V gene, and the others are unexplained. Clonal size and the V and J genes are those of that table, whereas D and trimming came from the DNA. The sample profile shows under 450,000 clones; 14% of them were found once. The ten largest clones add up to about 0.034% of the sample.

This receptor was taken from a young man in good health. The rearranged chain carries TRBV7-9 and TRBJ2-1; no D gene can be assigned with confidence. Sequencing was performed on naive CD4+ T cells from blood. The sample's cell subset or site label is to be understood as: true naive CD4+ T cells. CDR3 reads: CASSVSTSYNEQFF. The sequence in DNA is TGTGCCAGCTCAGTTTCAACCTCCTACAATGAGCAGTTCTTC.